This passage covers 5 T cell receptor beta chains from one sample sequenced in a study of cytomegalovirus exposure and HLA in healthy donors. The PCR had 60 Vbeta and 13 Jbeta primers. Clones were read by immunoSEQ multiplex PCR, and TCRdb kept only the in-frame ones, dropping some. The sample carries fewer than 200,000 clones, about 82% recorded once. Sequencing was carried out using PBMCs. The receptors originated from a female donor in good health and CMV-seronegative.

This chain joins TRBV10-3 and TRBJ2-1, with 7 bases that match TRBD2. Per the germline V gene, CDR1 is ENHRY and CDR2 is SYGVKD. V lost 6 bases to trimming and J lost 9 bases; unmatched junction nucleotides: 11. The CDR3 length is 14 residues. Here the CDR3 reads CAIRPLREGGEQFF. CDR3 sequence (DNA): TGTGCCATCAGACCCTTGAGGGAGGGAGGTGAGCAGTTCTTC.

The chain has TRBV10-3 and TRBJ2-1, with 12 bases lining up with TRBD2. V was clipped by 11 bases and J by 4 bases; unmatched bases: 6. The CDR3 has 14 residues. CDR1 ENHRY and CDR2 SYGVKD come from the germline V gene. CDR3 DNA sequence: TGTGCCGCGACTAGCGGGGGCACATACAATGAGCAGTTCTTC. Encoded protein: CAATSGGTYNEQFF.

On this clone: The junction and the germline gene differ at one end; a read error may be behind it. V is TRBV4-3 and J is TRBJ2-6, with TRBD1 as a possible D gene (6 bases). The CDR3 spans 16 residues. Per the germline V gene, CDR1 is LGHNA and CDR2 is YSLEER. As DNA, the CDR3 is TGCGCCAGCAGCCAAATGACAGGCGCTGGGGCCAACGGCCTGACTTTC. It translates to CASSQMTGAGANGLTF.

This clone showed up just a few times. CDR3: CASSKPPQYF. CDR3 nucleotide sequence: TGCGCCAGCTCTAAACCGCCGCAGTACTTC. The rearrangement links TRBV10-1 to TRBJ2-7; D call uncertain. Germline V gene lookup returns CDR1 WNHNN and CDR2 SYGVQD (reference sequence). V was cut by 8 bases and J by 9 bases, with 11 bases left in between. The CDR3 extends over 10 amino acids.

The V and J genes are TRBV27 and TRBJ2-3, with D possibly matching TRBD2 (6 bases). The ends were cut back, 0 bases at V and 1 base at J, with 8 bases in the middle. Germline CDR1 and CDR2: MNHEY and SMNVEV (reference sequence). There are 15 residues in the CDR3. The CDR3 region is CASSLSGSGTDTQYF. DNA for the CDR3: TGTGCCAGCAGTTTATCCGGGAGCGGCACAGATACGCAGTATTTT.